The sequence of this TCR beta chain was determined in a study of T cells after yellow fever vaccination. Notes on the study in general: Peaking on day 5 versus 15, the secondary response was faster but weaker. In post-booster samples, most primary-vaccination clones reappeared (roughly 96% CD4, 88% CD8). Repertoires obtained by FACS sorting could include abundant clonotypes that entered as contaminants from the bulk population. CD4 and CD8 compartments shared a small share of clonotypes.

V was clipped by 4 bases and J by 12 bases, with 19 bases between them. There are 14 residues in the CDR3. Germline CDR1 and CDR2: ENHRY and SYGVKD. TCRdb analysed the 5' RACE reads with MiXCR anew, one entry per CDR3 protein. This sample has hundreds of thousands of distinct CDR3 sequences, with around 13% found just once. Concerning this clonotype itself: What it binds is not known.

The source was CD4+ T cells sorted from PBMCs, collected 15 days after the yellow fever booster vaccination. The origin of this receptor is a man younger than 35 who received the YFV17D yellow fever vaccine. The chain links TRBV10-3 to TRBJ2-1; possible D gene TRBD1, 5 bases. The CDR3 coding sequence is TGTGCCATCAGTGCTGGGCGCCCTGGGGCTGGGCAGTTCTTC. Protein product: CAISAGRPGAGQFF.